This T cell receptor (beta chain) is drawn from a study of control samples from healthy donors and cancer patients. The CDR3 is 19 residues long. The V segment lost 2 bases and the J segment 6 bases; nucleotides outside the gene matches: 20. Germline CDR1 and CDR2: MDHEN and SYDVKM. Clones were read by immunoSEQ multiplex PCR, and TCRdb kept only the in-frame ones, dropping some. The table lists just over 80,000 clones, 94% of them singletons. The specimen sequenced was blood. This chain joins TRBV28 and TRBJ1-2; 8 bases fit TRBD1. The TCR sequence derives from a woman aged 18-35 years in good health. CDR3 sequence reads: CASSLRNLLQGAREDGYTF. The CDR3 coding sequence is TGTGCCAGCAGTTTAAGGAATCTCCTGCAGGGGGCTAGGGAGGATGGCTACACCTTC.